The following is a T cell receptor beta chain sequence with its context. Its cognate antigen has yet to be identified. No base qualities exist here, and no much larger clone lies one base off it. The sample belongs to a study of blood T cell repertoires in COVID-19 (dated by TCRdb to the early 2020s). Broadly, across the study: Samples from collaborators originated in the United States, Italy and Spain and spanned both the acute and convalescent phases of COVID-19. The prospective study material was composed of cDNA or gDNA derived from T cells, B-cell-depleted T cells, or PBMCs. Deeply sampled blood TCRbeta repertoires from subjects exposed to, actively infected with, or recovered from COVID-19 were included in the dataset. The repertoires were released in a freely available public database meant as a resource for research on the immune response to SARS-CoV-2. Samples were obtained from the ongoing ImmuneRACE study (first 160 participants) and from some 1,300 subjects provided by 6 global collaborators. The sample metadata nearly always contained a de-identified subject ID, COVID-19 status, age in years and sex. Where HLA class I and class II types were available, the types were taken from metadata supplied by the sample provider, not from assay-based typing. What the work shows at the level of the full study, not this receptor alone: How much clinical and demographic metadata was included differed by source and by participant, and the metadata was provided uncurated.

The germline V gene supplies CDR1 SGDLS and CDR2 YYNGEE. Ends trimmed: V by 0 bases, J by 8 bases; bases unmatched to a gene: 7. From its cysteine to its phenylalanine, the CDR3 spans 16 amino acids. The kept DNA is CDR3 alone, 48 bases in frame from the first base. TCRbeta CDR3 regions were amplified from genomic DNA by means of the immunoSEQ Assay, a bias-controlled multiplex PCR. Per the original workflow: Nucleated cell counts per sample were estimated from amplification of reference gene primers within the assay. To quantify the absolute abundance of each unique TCRbeta CDR3 rearrangement, sequence reads were collapsed and filtered. For each sample, productive Simpson clonality was calculated as the square root of Simpson's diversity index across productive rearrangements. Entries here come from immuneACCESS through TCRdb and include only in-frame sequences with V and J called. Some clones fail to appear in such tables; in the studies checked, an unresolved V gene covers under half of the shortfall, and the cause of the remainder is unknown. V and J calls and clone size are those listed in that table; D and trimming were worked out from the DNA. The sample contains about 320,000 clones, around nine tenths of them found a single time. About 5% of the sample comes from the top ten.

Participants in the prospective study were aged roughly 18 to 100 years, lived in some 24 United States geographic areas, and enrolled through a virtual design. Cohort assignment in the prospective study relied on participant-reported clinical history from a screening survey and a study questionnaire. ImmuneRACE Cohort 3 recovered participants were defined by two consecutive negative NP/OP PCR tests, healthcare professional clearance, or symptom resolution. In the prospective study, whole blood, serum and a nasopharyngeal or oropharyngeal swab were collected from each participant by mobile phlebotomists. Participants in the prospective study had the option to provide additional blood draws and questionnaires over a roughly 2-month period. Before DNA extraction, prospective study blood samples were shipped either frozen or at room temperature.

The clonotype originates from a man aged 60 to 75 who had recovered from COVID-19. Rearrangement joined TRBV9 to TRBJ2-1, with 11 middle bases fitting TRBD2. The sample consisted of PBMCs or T cells enriched from blood (not recorded which). The DNA reads TGTGCCAGCAGCGTAGTTGGGACTAGCGGCTGGGATGAGCAGTTCTTC. Translated, it reads CASSVVGTSGWDEQFF.